The clone carrying this TCR beta chain has a handful of counts. Its target is not known. This specimen belongs to a study of cytomegalovirus exposure and HLA in healthy donors. V was clipped by 6 bases and J by 3 bases, with 13 bases between them. CDR1 SGHRS and CDR2 YFSETQ come from the germline V gene. This CDR3 is 13 amino acids long. Study results and caveats: Relative to the approximately 700-donor mean, N-insertions were reportedly fewer in an Asian-associated ancestry cluster in a later analysis.

The PCR was carried out with 60 Vbeta primers and 13 Jbeta primers. Sequencing was performed with immunoSEQ multiplex PCR; in TCRdb, only in-frame clones are kept and a portion is missing. The sample shows about 160,000 clones, 82% of them seen only once. The clonotype comes from a girl between 5 and 17 years old in good health and CMV-seropositive. Sequencing input: PBMCs. The rearrangement joins TRBV5-1 to TRBJ2-7; possible D gene TRBD2, 6 bases. CDR3 nucleotide sequence: TGCGCCAGCACCCAAGGAGGGGTCTACGAGCAGTACTTC. It encodes CASTQGGVYEQYF.